This note documents a single TCR beta chain sequence. No antigen is known for it. These data belong to a study of post-analysis software for immune sequencing data. At the level of the study: Clinical courses comprised relapsing-remitting, secondary progressive and progressive-relapsing multiple sclerosis. Study-level results: Patients used about 5 TRBV segments, including TRBV5-6, TRBV5-1 and TRBV20-1, more often than controls.

The CDR3 is made up of 14 amino acids. Trimming left V 6 bases short and J 2 bases short, with 13 bases between. CDR1 is MNHEY and CDR2 is SMNVEV in the germline V gene (reference sequence). Every TCR beta cDNA library bore unique molecular identifiers. TCRdb re-called the PCR reads with MiXCR, one entry per CDR3 protein. The top ten clones hold 4.9% of a sample with 700,000 to 900,000 distinct CDR3 sequences, roughly 46% of them seen once. The chain combines TRBV27 with TRBJ1-2, with TRBD1 as a possible D gene (5 bases). The source material was blood. This receptor was taken from a girl aged 5-17 years with multiple sclerosis. In nucleotides, the CDR3 is TGTGCCAGCAGCCCCTTTAGGGGAAACTATGGCTACACCTTC. Its translation is CASSPFRGNYGYTF.